These T cell receptor beta chains were read from a single sample in a study of STAT3 mutations in large granular lymphocyte leukemia. Only in-frame clones appear in the TCRdb table, and some are missing; sequencing was by immunoSEQ multiplex PCR. The sample consists of about 8,700 clones, approximately 87% of them appearing once. The material sequenced was peripheral blood mononuclear cells. These receptors were collected from a man aged 80 or over with T-cell large granular lymphocyte leukemia. Some clones in this sample may be carry-over from other donors' samples. Both conserved end residues are part of each CDR3. The order of the fields is D gene, clone size, V gene, J gene, CDR3 DNA, CDR3 protein. The D gene is left open where the match is weak. A row's size may be missing; if present it is once, few, many or a size class.

D: -
size: once
V: TRBV7-3
J: TRBJ1-1
DNA: TGTGCCAGCAGCACCACAGGGATAGACACTGAAGCTTTCTTT
CDR3: CASSTTGIDTEAFF

D: -
size: -
V: TRBV7-9
J: TRBJ2-2
DNA: TGTGCCAGCAGTTATACCGGTGGGAAAAACACCGGGGAGCTGTTTTTT
CDR3: CASSYTGGKNTGELFF

D: TRBD1
size: -
V: TRBV27
J: TRBJ1-6
DNA: TGTGCCACCCGACAGGGTAATTCACCCCTCCACTTT
CDR3: CATRQGNSPLHF

D: -
size: -
V: TRBV4-2
J: TRBJ1-4
DNA: TGTGCCAGCAGCCAAGAGAAGGGGAGGAGAGGTGAAAAACTGTTTTTT
CDR3: CASSQEKGRRGEKLFF

D: -
size: -
V: TRBV28
J: TRBJ1-1
DNA: TGTGCCAGCAGTTTACAGACTGAAGCTTTCTTT
CDR3: CASSLQTEAFF

D: -
size: -
V: TRBV4-1
J: TRBJ2-7
DNA: TGCGCCAGCAGCCAAGATTTGAGTACCGACTACGAGCAGTACTTC
CDR3: CASSQDLSTDYEQYF

D: -
size: few
V: TRBV27
J: TRBJ1-2
DNA: TGTGCCAGCAGCCCGGGACGGCTCTATGGCTACACCTTC
CDR3: CASSPGRLYGYTF

D: -
size: -
V: TRBV7-9
J: TRBJ1-2
DNA: TGTGCCAGCAGCTTAGTGTCGGGGATTAACTATGGCTACACCTTC
CDR3: CASSLVSGINYGYTF

D: -
size: -
V: TRBV5-8
J: TRBJ1-5
DNA: TGTGCCAGCAGCTGGGGGGAAAGACAGCCCCAGCATTTT
CDR3: CASSWGERQPQHF

D: TRBD1
size: -
V: TRBV2
J: TRBJ2-7
DNA: TGTGCCAGCAGCCTACAGGGGGCGCGGGACTTC
CDR3: CASSLQGARDF

D: -
size: few
V: TRBV2
J: TRBJ2-7
DNA: TGTGCCAGCAGTGAACTAGGGGACGGTGACTACGAGCAGTACTTC
CDR3: CASSELGDGDYEQYF

D: -
size: -
V: TRBV21-1
J: TRBJ1-1
DNA: TGTGCCAGCACAATTCGCACTGAAGCTTTCTTT
CDR3: CASTIRTEAFF

D: TRBD1
size: -
V: TRBV5-1
J: TRBJ1-2
DNA: TGCGCCAGCAGCTTGAGACAGGGGTATGGCTACACCTTC
CDR3: CASSLRQGYGYTF

D: -
size: -
V: TRBV6-5
J: TRBJ1-6
DNA: TGTGCCAGCAATTCAAGGGCGGGTAATAATTCACCCCTCCACTTT
CDR3: CASNSRAGNNSPLHF

D: TRBD1
size: few
V: TRBV2
J: TRBJ1-2
DNA: TGTGCCAGCAGGGAAGTCGGGACAGGGAATGGCTACACCTTC
CDR3: CASREVGTGNGYTF

D: -
size: -
V: TRBV30
J: TRBJ2-5
DNA: TGTGCCTGGCGATGGTCTCGAGAGACCCAGTACTTC
CDR3: CAWRWSRETQYF

D: -
size: -
V: TRBV2
J: TRBJ1-2
DNA: TGTGCCAGTACCCCCGGGGGCGCATACTATGGCTACACCTTC
CDR3: CASTPGGAYYGYTF

D: -
size: -
V: TRBV6-5
J: TRBJ1-2
DNA: TGTGCCAGCAGTTACTCGGGGGTAGGGTTCTATGGCTACACCTTC
CDR3: CASSYSGVGFYGYTF

D: TRBD1
size: -
V: TRBV30
J: TRBJ1-2
DNA: TGTGCCTGGGCGCCGGCGACAGGGTATGGCTACACCTTC
CDR3: CAWAPATGYGYTF

D: -
size: -
V: TRBV7-9
J: TRBJ1-3
DNA: TGTGCCAGCGGAATGGGACGGGGAAACACCATATATTTT
CDR3: CASGMGRGNTIYF

D: -
size: -
V: TRBV4-1
J: TRBJ2-3
DNA: TGCGCCAGCAGCCAAGTACAGGGCAGCACAGATACGCAGTATTTT
CDR3: CASSQVQGSTDTQYF

D: -
size: -
V: TRBV7-2
J: TRBJ1-6
DNA: TGTGCCAGCAGGGCCTCCTATAATTCACCCCTCCACTTT
CDR3: CASRASYNSPLHF

D: TRBD1
size: -
V: TRBV27
J: TRBJ2-7
DNA: TGTGCCAGCAGAATACTCCGGGACAGGGGGTCCGAGCAGTACTTC
CDR3: CASRILRDRGSEQYF

D: TRBD1
size: once
V: TRBV5-1
J: TRBJ1-1
DNA: TGCGCCAGCAGCTTGACAGGGGAGACTGAAGCTTTCTTT
CDR3: CASSLTGETEAFF

D: -
size: -
V: TRBV7-9
J: TRBJ2-7
DNA: TGTGCCAGCCTTAGGGATCAGGACTCCTACGAGCAGTACTTC
CDR3: CASLRDQDSYEQYF

D: -
size: -
V: TRBV2
J: TRBJ2-5
DNA: TGTGCCAGCAGACGACAAGAGACCCAGTACTTC
CDR3: CASRRQETQYF

D: TRBD1
size: -
V: TRBV6-6
J: TRBJ2-5
DNA: TGTGCCAGCAGTTACAGACAGGGCGGAGAGACCCAGTACTTC
CDR3: CASSYRQGGETQYF

D: -
size: -
V: TRBV5-1
J: TRBJ2-7
DNA: TGCGCCAGCAGCTTCGTAGGACAGTCGGAGGAGCAGTACTTC
CDR3: CASSFVGQSEEQYF

D: -
size: -
V: TRBV28
J: TRBJ1-2
DNA: TGTGCCAGCAGTGCGAGCAGGGGCTATGGCTACACCTTC
CDR3: CASSASRGYGYTF

D: TRBD2
size: -
V: TRBV10-3
J: TRBJ2-7
DNA: TGTGCCACCGGACTAGCGGGGACCTACGAGCAGTACTTC
CDR3: CATGLAGTYEQYF

D: -
size: few
V: TRBV10-3
J: TRBJ1-5
DNA: TGTGCCATCAGTGAGTCAGGAGTGAGCAATCAGCCCCAGCATTTT
CDR3: CAISESGVSNQPQHF

D: -
size: once
V: TRBV7-7
J: TRBJ2-7
DNA: TGTGCTAGCAGCTTAGCGCAGGGATACGAGCAGTACTTC
CDR3: CASSLAQGYEQYF

D: -
size: -
V: TRBV13
J: TRBJ1-2
DNA: TGTGCCAGCAGCTTAGCCCTGGGGGCCAGTAACTATGGCTACACCTTC
CDR3: CASSLALGASNYGYTF

D: TRBD1
size: -
V: TRBV14
J: TRBJ1-6
DNA: TGTGCCAGCAGCCCAGAGACAGGGCACTCCTATAATTCACCCCTCCACTTT
CDR3: CASSPETGHSYNSPLHF

D: -
size: -
V: TRBV10-3
J: TRBJ1-3
DNA: TGTGCCATCGGTGAGGGTGTTCGGCCTGGAAACACCATATATTTT
CDR3: CAIGEGVRPGNTIYF

D: -
size: -
V: TRBV13
J: TRBJ1-1
DNA: TGTGCCAGCAGCTTGCCCGGGGCGGAGTCTGCTTTCTTT
CDR3: CASSLPGAESAFF

D: -
size: -
V: TRBV7-9
J: TRBJ1-2
DNA: TGTGCCAGCAGCCCTAGGGGGTTCGACTATGGCTACACCTTC
CDR3: CASSPRGFDYGYTF

D: -
size: -
V: TRBV30
J: TRBJ1-2
DNA: TGTGCCTGGAGTGTCGGCCGGAACTATGGCTACACCTTC
CDR3: CAWSVGRNYGYTF

D: TRBD1
size: -
V: TRBV7-9
J: TRBJ2-5
DNA: TGTGCCAGCAGCCCGGGACAGTATGAAGAGACCCAGTACTTC
CDR3: CASSPGQYEETQYF

D: -
size: -
V: TRBV5-1
J: TRBJ2-5
DNA: TGCGCCAGCAGCGCGGGGCAAGAGACCCAGTACTTC
CDR3: CASSAGQETQYF

D: -
size: -
V: TRBV18
J: TRBJ2-5
DNA: TGTGCCAGCTCAGATTGGACAAACCAAGAGACCCAGTACTTC
CDR3: CASSDWTNQETQYF

D: -
size: -
V: TRBV18
J: TRBJ1-1
DNA: TGTGCCAGCTCACCTACGGGACGGACTGAAGCTTTCTTT
CDR3: CASSPTGRTEAFF

D: -
size: few
V: TRBV18
J: TRBJ1-3
DNA: TGTGCCAGCTCACCATCTCCAGACGGAAACACCATATATTTT
CDR3: CASSPSPDGNTIYF

D: TRBD1
size: -
V: TRBV30
J: TRBJ1-5
DNA: TGTGCCTGGAGTAGGACAGGTTCAGAGGGTCAGCCCCAGCATTTT
CDR3: CAWSRTGSEGQPQHF

D: -
size: -
V: TRBV9
J: TRBJ2-7
DNA: TGTGCCAGCAGCGTAGGGGTTAAGAACTACGAGCAGTACTTC
CDR3: CASSVGVKNYEQYF

D: TRBD2
size: -
V: TRBV18
J: TRBJ2-3
DNA: TGTGCCAGCTCAATGACTAGCGGGGGCCAGGGAGATACGCAGTATTTT
CDR3: CASSMTSGGQGDTQYF

D: -
size: once
V: TRBV5-8
J: TRBJ1-4
DNA: TGTGCCAGCAGCCTTAAGCAGTCTAATGAAAAACTGTTTTTT
CDR3: CASSLKQSNEKLFF

D: -
size: -
V: TRBV5-1
J: TRBJ1-1
DNA: TGCGCCAGCAGCTCGGCACAGACGAACACTGAAGCTTTCTTT
CDR3: CASSSAQTNTEAFF

D: -
size: -
V: TRBV14
J: TRBJ1-5
DNA: TGTGCCAGCAGCGGGGGCACCAATCAGCCCCAGCATTTT
CDR3: CASSGGTNQPQHF

D: -
size: -
V: TRBV29-1
J: TRBJ2-7
DNA: TGCAGCGTTGAAGCCGGGGGTTGGGAGCAGTACTTC
CDR3: CSVEAGGWEQYF

D: -
size: -
V: TRBV5-1
J: TRBJ1-1
DNA: TGCGCCAGCAGCACCCGGGGAGGCCCTGAAGCTTTCTTT
CDR3: CASSTRGGPEAFF

D: -
size: -
V: TRBV6-5
J: TRBJ1-1
DNA: TGTGCCAGCAGGGAGACAGGGAACACTGAAGCTTTCTTT
CDR3: CASRETGNTEAFF

D: -
size: -
V: TRBV11-1
J: TRBJ1-2
DNA: TGTGCCAGCAGCCCGGATGGGGGACCTTATGGCTACACCTTC
CDR3: CASSPDGGPYGYTF